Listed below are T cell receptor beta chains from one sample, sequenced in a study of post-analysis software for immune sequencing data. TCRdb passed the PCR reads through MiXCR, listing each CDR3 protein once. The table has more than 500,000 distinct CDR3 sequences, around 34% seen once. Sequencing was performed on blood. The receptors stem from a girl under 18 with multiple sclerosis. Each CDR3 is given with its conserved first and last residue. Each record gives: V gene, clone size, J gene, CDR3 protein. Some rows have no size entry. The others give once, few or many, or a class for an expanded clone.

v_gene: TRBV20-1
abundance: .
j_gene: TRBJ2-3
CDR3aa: CRARGGQSTDTQYF

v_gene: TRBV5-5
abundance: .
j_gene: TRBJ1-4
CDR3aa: CASSPLETNEKLFF

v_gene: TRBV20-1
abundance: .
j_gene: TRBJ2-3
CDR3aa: CSARGTSRSSTDTQYF

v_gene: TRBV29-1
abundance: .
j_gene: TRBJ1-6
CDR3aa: CSVSIQGENSPLHF

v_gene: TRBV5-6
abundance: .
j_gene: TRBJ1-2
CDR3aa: CASSLVTGGEGYTF

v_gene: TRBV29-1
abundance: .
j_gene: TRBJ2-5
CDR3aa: CSVSWAGGETQYF

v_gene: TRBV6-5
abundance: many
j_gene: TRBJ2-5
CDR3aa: CASSRQRGGQETQYF

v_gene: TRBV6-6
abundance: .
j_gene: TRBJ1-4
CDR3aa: CASSYWRTATNEKLFF

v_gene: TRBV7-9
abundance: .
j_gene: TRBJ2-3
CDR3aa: CASSPRESSTDTQYF

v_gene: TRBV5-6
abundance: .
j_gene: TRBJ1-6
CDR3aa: CASSLGILVEPLHF

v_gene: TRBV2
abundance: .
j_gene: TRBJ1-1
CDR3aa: CASSGVVLGATEAFF

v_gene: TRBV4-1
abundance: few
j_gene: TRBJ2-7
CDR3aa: CASSFGTLTPYEQYF

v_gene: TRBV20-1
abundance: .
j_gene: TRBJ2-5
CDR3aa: CSAIRTAPEGGETQYF

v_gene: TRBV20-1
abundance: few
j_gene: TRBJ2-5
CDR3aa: CSARGKTAQETQYF

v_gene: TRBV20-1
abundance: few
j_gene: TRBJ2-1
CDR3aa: CSARGNSLVYNEQFF

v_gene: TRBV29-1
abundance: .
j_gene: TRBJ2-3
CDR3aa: CSVKGPGGPGKTDTQYF

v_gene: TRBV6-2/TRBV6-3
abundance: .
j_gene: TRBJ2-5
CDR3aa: CVSSYEAGGAETQDF

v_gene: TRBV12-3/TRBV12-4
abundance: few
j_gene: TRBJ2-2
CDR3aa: CASSPTVTGELFF

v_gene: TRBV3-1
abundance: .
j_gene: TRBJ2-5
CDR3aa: CASSTPGVSGQETQYF

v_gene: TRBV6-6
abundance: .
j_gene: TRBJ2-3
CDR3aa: CASSPQQNTDTQYF

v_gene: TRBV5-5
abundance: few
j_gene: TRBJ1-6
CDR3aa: CASSTGFRGLNSPLHF

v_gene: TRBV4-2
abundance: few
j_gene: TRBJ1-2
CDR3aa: CASSQDTTRQLPGYGYTF

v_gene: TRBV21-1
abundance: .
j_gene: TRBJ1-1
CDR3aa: CASSKRTGRTEAFF

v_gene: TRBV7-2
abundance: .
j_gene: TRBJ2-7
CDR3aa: CASSPRGRGAYEQYF

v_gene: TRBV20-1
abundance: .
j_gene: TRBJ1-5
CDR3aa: CSARDGEYSSNQPQHF

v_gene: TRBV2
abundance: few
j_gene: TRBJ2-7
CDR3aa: CASQIQGQSSYEQYF

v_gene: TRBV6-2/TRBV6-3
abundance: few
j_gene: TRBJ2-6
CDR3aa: CASSEQGRANVLTF

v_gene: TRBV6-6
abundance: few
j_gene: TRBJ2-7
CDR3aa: CASSYTPYSYEQYF

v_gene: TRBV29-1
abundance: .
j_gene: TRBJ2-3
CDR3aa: CSAQGSLTSGDQDTQYF

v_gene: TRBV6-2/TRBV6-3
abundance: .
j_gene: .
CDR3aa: CASSWTSEQYF

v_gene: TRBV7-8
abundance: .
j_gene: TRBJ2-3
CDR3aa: CASSLFAAGTDTQYF

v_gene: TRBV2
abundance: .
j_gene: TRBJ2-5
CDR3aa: CASSEDWREETQYF

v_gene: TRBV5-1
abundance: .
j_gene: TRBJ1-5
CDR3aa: CASSLTPQGGNQPQHF

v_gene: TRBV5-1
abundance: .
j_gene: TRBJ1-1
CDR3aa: CASSLSPGSGTEAFF

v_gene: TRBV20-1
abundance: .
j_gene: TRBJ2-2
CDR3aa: CSARDAGEFANTGELFF

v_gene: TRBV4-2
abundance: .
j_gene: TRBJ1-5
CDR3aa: CASSQVRQLNQPQHF

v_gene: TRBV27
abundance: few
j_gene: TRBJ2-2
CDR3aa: CASSTAYTGELFF

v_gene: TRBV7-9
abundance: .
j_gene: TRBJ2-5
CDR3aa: CASSRIRASGGETQYF